This T cell receptor (beta chain) was captured by sequencing in a study of shared clonotypes between healthy human individuals. Overall study findings and caveats: The represented genetic and exposure-history diversity was limited by the small number of donors.

Execution of the assay was at deep level. For every subset, genomic DNA was evenly distributed across several immunoSEQ plates. TCRdb keeps only in-frame clones here, not all; method: immunoSEQ multiplex PCR. The sample consists of approximately 500,000 clones, 70% to 80% of them appearing once. From germline, CDR1 is PRHDT and CDR2 FYEKMQ (reference sequence). J gave up 6 bases and V 4 bases, and 15 bases lay outside the gene matches. This CDR3 region has 17 residues. About this clone itself: Its target is not known.

The sequencing sample was made of PBMCs. The clonotype comes from a woman aged 40 to 50 in good health. Some clones in this sample may be carry-over from other donors' samples. The chain links TRBV13 to TRBJ2-3, with TRBD2 identical over 8 bases. Here the CDR3 reads CASSSPRDSGSRDTQYF. CDR3 DNA sequence: TGTGCCAGCAGCTCGCCCCGCGACAGCGGGAGCCGGGATACGCAGTATTTT.